This section outlines one TCR beta chain sequence together with its context. The antigen is undetermined. CDR3 length: 16 residues. The V gene end was trimmed by 6 bases and the J gene end by 8 bases; junction bases not matched to a gene: 15. Germline CDR1 and CDR2: DFQATT and SNEGSKA (reference sequence). The data originate from a study of CD8 T cells in ankylosing spondylitis. Study-level findings and limits: Ankylosing spondylitis blood seemed to carry a telltale TCR beta motif made of roughly eight highly homologous variants. There was reportedly significant enrichment of clones that were disease-linked in matched ankylosing spondylitis synovial fluid. Clones linked to the disease showed a CD8+ phenotype. They occurred at relatively low frequencies in peripheral blood.

Using quantitative 5'-RACE with molecular barcodes, the authors made TCR beta libraries. Using its own MiXCR run on the 5' RACE reads, TCRdb lists one record per CDR3 protein. The sample lists about 390,000 distinct CDR3 sequences; about a fifth were seen once. The chain is built from TRBV20-1 and TRBJ2-1; 11 bases fit TRBD2. This clonotype originated in a male donor with ankylosing spondylitis. Sequenced material: blood, either unsorted or a sorted T cell fraction (not recorded which). CDR3 bases: TGCAGTGCACCCGGGACTAGCGGCCCAGGGGTCGATGAGCAGTTCTTC. Protein product: CSAPGTSGPGVDEQFF.